This T cell receptor beta chain was sequenced in a study of blood T cell repertoires in COVID-19. Profiling relied on immunoSEQ multiplex PCR, and the TCRdb table lists in-frame clones only, not all of them. The sample yields nearly 300,000 clones, about nine tenths seen once. CDR3 size: 15 residues. The V gene end was trimmed by 6 bases and the J gene end by 5 bases; junction bases not matched to a gene: 5. CDR1 is MNHEY, CDR2 SVGAGI, per germline. The origin of this receptor is a woman in her 30s who had recovered from COVID-19. Sequencing was performed on peripheral blood. The V call is TRBV6-5, the J call TRBJ1-5; 12 nucleotides align to TRBD1. The CDR3 spells CASSPGTGGDQPQHF. CDR3 sequence (DNA): TGTGCCAGCAGCCCCGGGACAGGGGGCGATCAGCCCCAGCATTTT.